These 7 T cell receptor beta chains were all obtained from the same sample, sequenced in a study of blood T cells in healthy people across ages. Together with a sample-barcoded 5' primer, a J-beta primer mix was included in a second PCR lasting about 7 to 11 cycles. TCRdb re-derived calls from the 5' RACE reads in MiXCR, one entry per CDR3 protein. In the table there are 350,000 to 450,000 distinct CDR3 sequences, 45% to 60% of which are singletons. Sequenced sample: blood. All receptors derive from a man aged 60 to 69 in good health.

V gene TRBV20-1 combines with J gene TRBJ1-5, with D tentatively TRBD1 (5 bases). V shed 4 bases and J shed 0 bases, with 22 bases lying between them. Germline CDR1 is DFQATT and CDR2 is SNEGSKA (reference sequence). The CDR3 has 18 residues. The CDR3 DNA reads TGCAGTGCTACCCAAAGGGGAGGACATTTTATTAGCAATCAGCCCCAGCATTTT. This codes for CSATQRGGHFISNQPQHF.

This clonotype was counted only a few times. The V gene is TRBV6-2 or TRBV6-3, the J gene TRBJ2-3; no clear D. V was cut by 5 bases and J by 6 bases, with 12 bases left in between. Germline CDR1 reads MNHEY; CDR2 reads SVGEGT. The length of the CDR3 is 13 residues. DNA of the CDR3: TGTGCCAGCAGTCTCCGGTTCTCCGATACGCAGTATTTT. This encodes CASSLRFSDTQYF.

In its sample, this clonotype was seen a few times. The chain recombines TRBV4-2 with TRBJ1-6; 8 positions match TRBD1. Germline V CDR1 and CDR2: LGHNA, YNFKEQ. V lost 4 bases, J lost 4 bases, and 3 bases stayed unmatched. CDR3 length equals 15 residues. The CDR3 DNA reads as TGTGCCAGCAGCCCGGGACAGGATTATAATTCACCCCTCCACTTT. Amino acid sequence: CASSPGQDYNSPLHF.

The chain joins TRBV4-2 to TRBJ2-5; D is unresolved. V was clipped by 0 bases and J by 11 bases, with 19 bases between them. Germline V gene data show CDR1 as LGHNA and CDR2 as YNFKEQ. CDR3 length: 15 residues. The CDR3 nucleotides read TGTGCCAGCAGCCAAGAGTTAGCCCGCGCCAATGAGCAGTACTTC. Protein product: CASSQELARANEQYF.

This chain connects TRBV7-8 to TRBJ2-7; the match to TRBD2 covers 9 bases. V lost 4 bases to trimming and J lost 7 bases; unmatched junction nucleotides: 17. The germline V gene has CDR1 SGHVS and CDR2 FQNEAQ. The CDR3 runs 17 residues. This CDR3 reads CASSSRSPSGTGGEQYF. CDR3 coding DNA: TGTGCCAGCAGCTCAAGATCCCCTAGCGGGACCGGAGGAGAGCAGTACTTC.

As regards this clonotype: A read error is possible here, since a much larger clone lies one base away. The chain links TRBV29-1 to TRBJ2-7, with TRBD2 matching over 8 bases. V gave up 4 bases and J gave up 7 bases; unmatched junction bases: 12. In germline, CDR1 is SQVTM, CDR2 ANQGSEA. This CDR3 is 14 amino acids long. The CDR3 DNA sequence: TGCAGCGTTGCGGCGGGAGGAAGGTACAATGAGCAGTACTTC. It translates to CSVAAGGRYNEQYF.

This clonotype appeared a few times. CDR3 nucleotides: TGTGCCAGCAGTAAAGGGGTCGCTATAGCAGATACGCAGTATTTT. Amino acids: CASSKGVAIADTQYF. The rearrangement uses TRBV3-1 and TRBJ2-3, with a tentative D call TRBD1 (5 bases). The length of the CDR3 is 15 residues. CDR1 is LGHDT, CDR2 YNNKEL, per germline (reference sequence). The V and J ends lost 6 bases and 4 bases respectively, with 17 bases between them.